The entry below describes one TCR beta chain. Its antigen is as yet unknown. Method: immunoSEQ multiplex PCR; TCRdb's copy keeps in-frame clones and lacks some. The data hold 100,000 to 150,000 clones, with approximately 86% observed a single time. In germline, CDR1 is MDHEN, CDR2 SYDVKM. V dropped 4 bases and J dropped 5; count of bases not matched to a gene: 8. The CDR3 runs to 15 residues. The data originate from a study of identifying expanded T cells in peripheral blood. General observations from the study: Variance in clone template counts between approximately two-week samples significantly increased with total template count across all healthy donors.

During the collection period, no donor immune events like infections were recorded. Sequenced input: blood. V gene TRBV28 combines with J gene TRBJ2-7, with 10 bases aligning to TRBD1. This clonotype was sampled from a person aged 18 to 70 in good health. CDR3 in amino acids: CASSSGQGHVDEQYF. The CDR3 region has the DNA TGTGCCAGCAGTTCGGGACAGGGGCATGTGGACGAGCAGTACTTC. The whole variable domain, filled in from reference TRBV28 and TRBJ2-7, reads DVKVTQSSRYLVKRTGEKVFLECVQDMDHENMFWYRQDPGLGLRLIYFSYDVKMKEKGDIPEGYSVSREKKERFSLILESASTNQTSMYLCASSSGQGHVDEQYFGPGTRLTVT.